This T cell receptor beta chain came from a study of blood T cell repertoires in COVID-19. As for the study in general: In each case, the material was cDNA or gDNA derived from T cells, B-cell-depleted T cells, or PBMCs.

Measured with immunoSEQ multiplex PCR; TCRdb has only the in-frame clones, and not every one. The sample has roughly 65,000 clones; 85% are singletons. The CDR3 runs 15 residues. CDR1 and CDR2 (germline): LNHDA, SQIVND (reference sequence). Trimming took 1 base from V and 9 from J, leaving 13 bases between them. This clonotype originated in an elderly woman with active or convalescent COVID-19. The sample consisted of peripheral blood. The chain uses TRBV19 and TRBJ1-6; maybe TRBD1 (5 bases). CDR3 in DNA: TGTGCCAGTAGTATAGTGGCGGGGAGGGGTTCACCCCTCCACTTT. This gives the protein CASSIVAGRGSPLHF.